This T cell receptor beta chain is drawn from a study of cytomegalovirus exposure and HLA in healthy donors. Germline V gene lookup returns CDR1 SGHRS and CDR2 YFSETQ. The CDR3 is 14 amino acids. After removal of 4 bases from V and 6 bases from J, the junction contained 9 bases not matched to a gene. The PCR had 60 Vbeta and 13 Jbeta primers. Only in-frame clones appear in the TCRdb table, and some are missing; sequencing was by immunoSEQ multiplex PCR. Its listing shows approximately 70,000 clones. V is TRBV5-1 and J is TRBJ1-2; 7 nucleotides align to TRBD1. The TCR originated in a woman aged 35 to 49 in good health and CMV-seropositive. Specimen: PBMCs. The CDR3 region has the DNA TGCGCCAGCAGCCTACTGGGACAGCCTAATGGCTACACCTTC. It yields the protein CASSLLGQPNGYTF. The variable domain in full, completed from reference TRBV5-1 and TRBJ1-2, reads KAGVTQTPRYLIKTRGQQVTLSCSPISGHRSVSWYQQTPGQGLQFLFEYFSETQRNKGNFPGRFSGRQFSNSRSEMNVSTLELGDSALYLCASSLLGQPNGYTFGSGTRLTVV.